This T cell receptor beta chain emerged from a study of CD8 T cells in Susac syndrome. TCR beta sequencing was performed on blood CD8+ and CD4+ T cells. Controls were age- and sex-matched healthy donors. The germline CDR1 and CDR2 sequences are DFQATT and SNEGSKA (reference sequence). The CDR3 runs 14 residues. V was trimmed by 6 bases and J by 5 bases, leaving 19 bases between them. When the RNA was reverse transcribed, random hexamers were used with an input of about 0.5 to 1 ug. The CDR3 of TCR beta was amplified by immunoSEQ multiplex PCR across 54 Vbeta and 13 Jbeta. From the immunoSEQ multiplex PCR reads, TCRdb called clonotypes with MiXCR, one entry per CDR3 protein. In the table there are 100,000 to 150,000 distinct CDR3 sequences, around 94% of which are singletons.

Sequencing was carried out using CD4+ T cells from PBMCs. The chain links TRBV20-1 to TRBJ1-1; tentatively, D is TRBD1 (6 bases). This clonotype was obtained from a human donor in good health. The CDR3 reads CSAGKQGGATEAFF. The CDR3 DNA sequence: TGCAGTGCCGGAAAACAGGGAGGAGCGACTGAAGCTTTCTTT.